This TCR beta chain was identified in a study of identical twins. A few counts support this clonotype. As yet, its antigen is unknown. Findings of the study overall: While abundant cord blood beta clonotypes carried fewer insertions, memory repertoires showed no such pattern.

Trimming removed 1 base at V and 3 bases at J, with 13 bases between. The CDR3 is 16 amino acids. Germline values: CDR1 SGHVS, CDR2 FQNEAQ. MiXCR was run by TCRdb on the 5' RACE reads, yielding one entry per CDR3 protein. The table includes nearly 650,000 distinct CDR3 sequences, 7.1% detected once. These data also featured in a second study, about yellow fever vaccine responses in identical twins.

The chain combines TRBV7-8 with TRBJ2-1, with D tentatively TRBD2 (6 bases). This receptor was identified in a woman aged 18-29 years in good health. The sample taken for sequencing was PBMCs. CDR3 sequence: CASSLVFGGFYNEQFF. CDR3 in DNA: TGTGCCAGCAGCTTAGTTTTCGGGGGATTCTACAATGAGCAGTTCTTC.